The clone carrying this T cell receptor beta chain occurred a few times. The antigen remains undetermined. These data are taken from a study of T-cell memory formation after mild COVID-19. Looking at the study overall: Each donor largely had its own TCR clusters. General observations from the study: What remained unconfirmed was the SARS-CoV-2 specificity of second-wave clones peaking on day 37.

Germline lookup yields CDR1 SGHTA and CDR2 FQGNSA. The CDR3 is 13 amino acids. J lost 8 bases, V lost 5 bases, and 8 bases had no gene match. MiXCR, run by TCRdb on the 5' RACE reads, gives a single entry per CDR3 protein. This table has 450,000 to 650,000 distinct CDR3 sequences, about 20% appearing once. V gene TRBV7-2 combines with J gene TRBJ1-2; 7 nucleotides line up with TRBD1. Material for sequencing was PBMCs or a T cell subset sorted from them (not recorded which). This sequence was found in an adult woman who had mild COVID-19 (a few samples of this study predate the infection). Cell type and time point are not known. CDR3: CASSPLTGYGYTF. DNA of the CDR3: TGTGCCAGCAGCCCCCTGACAGGGTACGGCTACACCTTC.